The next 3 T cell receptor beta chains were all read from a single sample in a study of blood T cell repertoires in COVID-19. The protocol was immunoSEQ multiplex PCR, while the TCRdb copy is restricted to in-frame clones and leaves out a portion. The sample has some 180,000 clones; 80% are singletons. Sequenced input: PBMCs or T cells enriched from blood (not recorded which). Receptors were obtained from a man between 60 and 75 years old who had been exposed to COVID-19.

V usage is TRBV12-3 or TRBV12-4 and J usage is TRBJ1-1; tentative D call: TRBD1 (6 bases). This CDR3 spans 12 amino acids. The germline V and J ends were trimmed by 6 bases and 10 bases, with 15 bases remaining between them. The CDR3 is CASSVGGPAAFF. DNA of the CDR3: TGTGCCAGCAGCGTGGGGGGGCCAGCAGCTTTCTTT.

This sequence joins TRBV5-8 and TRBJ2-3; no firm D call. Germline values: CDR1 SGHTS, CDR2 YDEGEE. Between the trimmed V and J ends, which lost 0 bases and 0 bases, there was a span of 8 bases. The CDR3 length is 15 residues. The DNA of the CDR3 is TGTGCCAGCAGCTTGGGACAAATAAGCACAGATACGCAGTATTTT. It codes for CASSLGQISTDTQYF.

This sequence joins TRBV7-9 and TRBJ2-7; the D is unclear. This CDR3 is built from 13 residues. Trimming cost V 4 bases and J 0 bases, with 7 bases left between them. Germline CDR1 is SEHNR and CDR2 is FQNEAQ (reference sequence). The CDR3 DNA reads TGTGCCAGCAGCTATGAGAACTCCTACGAGCAGTACTTC. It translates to CASSYENSYEQYF.